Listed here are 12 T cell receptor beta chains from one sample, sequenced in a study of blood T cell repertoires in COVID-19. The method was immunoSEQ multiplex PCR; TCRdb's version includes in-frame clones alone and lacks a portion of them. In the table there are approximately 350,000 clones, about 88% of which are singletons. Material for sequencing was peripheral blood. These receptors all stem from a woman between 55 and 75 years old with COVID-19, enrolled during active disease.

This CDR3 reads CASSRARTGVTGELFF. For the CDR3, the DNA is TGTGCCAGTAGTAGGGCGAGGACAGGGGTCACCGGGGAGCTGTTTTTT. The chain employs TRBV19 and TRBJ2-2, with 9 nucleotides matching TRBD1. Per the germline V gene, CDR1 is LNHDA and CDR2 is SQIVND (reference sequence). The CDR3 is 16 residues long. The J segment lost 4 bases and the V segment lost 4 bases, leaving 7 bases of the junction unmatched.

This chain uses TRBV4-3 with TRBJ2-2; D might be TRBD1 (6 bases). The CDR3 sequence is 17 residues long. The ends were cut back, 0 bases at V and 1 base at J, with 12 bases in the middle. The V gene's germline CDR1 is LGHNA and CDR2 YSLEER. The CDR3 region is CASSQDPGHLNTGELFF. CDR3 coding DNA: TGCGCCAGCAGCCAAGACCCGGGACATCTGAACACCGGGGAGCTGTTTTTT.

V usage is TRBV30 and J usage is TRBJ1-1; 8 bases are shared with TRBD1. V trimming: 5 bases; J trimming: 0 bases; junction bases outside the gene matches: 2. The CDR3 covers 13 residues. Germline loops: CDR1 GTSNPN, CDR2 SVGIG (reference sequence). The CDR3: CAWSTGVNTEAFF. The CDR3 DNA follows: TGTGCCTGGTCGACAGGGGTGAACACTGAAGCTTTCTTT.

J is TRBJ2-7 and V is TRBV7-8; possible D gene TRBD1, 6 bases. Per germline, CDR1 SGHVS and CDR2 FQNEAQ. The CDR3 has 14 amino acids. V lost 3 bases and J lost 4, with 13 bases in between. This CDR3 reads CASSFFRGPYEQYF. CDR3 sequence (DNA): TGTGCCAGCAGCTTCTTCAGGGGTCCTTACGAGCAGTACTTC.

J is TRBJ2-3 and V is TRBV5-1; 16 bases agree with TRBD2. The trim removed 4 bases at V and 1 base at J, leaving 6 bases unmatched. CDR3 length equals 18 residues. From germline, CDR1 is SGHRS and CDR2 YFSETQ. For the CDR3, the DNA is TGCGCCAGCAGCCACGGGACTAGCGGGGGGGCTGGCACAGATACGCAGTATTTT. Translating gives CASSHGTSGGAGTDTQYF.

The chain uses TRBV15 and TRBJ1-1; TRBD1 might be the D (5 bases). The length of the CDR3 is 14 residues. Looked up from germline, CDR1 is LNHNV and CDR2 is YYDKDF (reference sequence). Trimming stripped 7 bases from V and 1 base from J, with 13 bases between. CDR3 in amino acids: CATNIGHPNTEAFF. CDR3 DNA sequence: TGTGCCACCAACATAGGACACCCGAACACTGAAGCTTTCTTT. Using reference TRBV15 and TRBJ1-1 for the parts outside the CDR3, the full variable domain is DAMVIQNPRYQVTQFGKPVTLSCSQTLNHNVMYWYQQKSSQAPKLLFHYYDKDFNNEADTPDNFQSRRPNTSFCFLDIRSPGLGDTAMYLCATNIGHPNTEAFFGQGTRLTVV.

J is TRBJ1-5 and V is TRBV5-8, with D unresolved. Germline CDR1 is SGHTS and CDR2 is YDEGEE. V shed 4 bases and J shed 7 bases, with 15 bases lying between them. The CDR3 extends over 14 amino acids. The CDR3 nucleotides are TGTGCCAGCAGCGGGGAGAGGGCGGACCAGCCCCAGCATTTT. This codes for CASSGERADQPQHF.

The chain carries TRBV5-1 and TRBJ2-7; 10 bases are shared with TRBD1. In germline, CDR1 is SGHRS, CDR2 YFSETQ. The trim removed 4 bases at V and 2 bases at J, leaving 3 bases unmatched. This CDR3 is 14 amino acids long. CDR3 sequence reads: CASSDDRGPYEQYF. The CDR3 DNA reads TGCGCCAGCAGCGATGACAGGGGGCCCTACGAGCAGTACTTC.

CDR3 loop: CASATGGDAYEQYF. CDR3 nucleotides: TGTGCCAGCGCCACAGGGGGGGATGCCTACGAGCAGTACTTC. The rearrangement joins TRBV11-3 to TRBJ2-7, with a possible D match to TRBD1 (8 bases). CDR1 is SGHNT, CDR2 YENEEA, per germline. There are 14 residues in the CDR3. V was shortened by 8 bases and J by 2 bases, with 16 bases between the two germline ends.

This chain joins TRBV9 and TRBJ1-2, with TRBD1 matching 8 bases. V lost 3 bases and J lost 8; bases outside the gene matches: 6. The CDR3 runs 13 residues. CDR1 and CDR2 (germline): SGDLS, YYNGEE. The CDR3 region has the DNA TGTGCCAGCAGCGGAGGACAGGGTGAAGGCTACACCTTC. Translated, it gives CASSGGQGEGYTF. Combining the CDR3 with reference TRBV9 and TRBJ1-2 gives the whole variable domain DSGVTQTPKHLITATGQRVTLRCSPRSGDLSVYWYQQSLDQGLQFLIQYYNGEERAKGNILERFSAQQFPDLHSELNLSSLELGDSALYFCASSGGQGEGYTFGSGTRLTVV.

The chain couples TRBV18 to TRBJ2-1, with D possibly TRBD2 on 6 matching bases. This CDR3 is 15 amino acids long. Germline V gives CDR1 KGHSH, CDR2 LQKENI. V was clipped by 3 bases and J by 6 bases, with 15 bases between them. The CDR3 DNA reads TGTGCCAGCTCACCCGACCTCGGGACTCTCAATGAGCAGTTCTTC. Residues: CASSPDLGTLNEQFF.

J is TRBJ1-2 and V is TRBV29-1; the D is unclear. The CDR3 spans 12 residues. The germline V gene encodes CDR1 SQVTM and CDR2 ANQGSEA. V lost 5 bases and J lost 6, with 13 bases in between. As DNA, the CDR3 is TGCAGCGTTTTAGCGGTTTTGGATGGCTACACCTTC. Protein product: CSVLAVLDGYTF.